This TCR beta chain stems from a study of blood T cell repertoires in COVID-19. This table comes from immunoSEQ multiplex PCR, and its TCRdb copy is limited to in-frame clones, with some not included. The table records 250,000 to 400,000 clones, 85% of them present only once. The germline gives CDR1 MNHEY, CDR2 SVGAGI. The CDR3 is 15 residues long. With V trimmed by 6 bases and J by 1 base, 8 bases remained unmatched. Sequencing input: PBMCs or T cells enriched from blood (not recorded which). This clonotype originated in a woman between 25 and 40 years old who had been exposed to COVID-19. The rearrangement links TRBV6-5 to TRBJ1-1, with 7 bases matching TRBD1. The CDR3 reads CASRRPGQANTEAFF. The CDR3 DNA follows: TGTGCCAGCAGACGCCCCGGACAGGCGAACACTGAAGCTTTCTTT.